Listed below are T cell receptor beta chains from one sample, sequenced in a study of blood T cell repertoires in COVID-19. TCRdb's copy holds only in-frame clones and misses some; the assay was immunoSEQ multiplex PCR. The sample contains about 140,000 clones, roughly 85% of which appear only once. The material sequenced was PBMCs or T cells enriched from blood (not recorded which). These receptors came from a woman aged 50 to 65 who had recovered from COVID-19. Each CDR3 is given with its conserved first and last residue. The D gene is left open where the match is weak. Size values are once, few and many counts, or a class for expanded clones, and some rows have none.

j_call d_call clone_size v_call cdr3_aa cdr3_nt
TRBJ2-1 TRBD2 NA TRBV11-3 CASSFFPSGRPGDEQFF TGTGCCAGCAGCTTCTTTCCTAGCGGGAGGCCCGGGGATGAGCAGTTCTTC
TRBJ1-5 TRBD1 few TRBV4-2 CASSQGTGGNQPQHF TGTGCCAGCAGCCAAGGGACAGGGGGCAATCAGCCCCAGCATTTT
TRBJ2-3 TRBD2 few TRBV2 CASRVPTSGGTDTQYF TGTGCCAGCAGGGTGCCGACTAGCGGGGGCACAGATACGCAGTATTTT
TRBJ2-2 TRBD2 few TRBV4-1 CASSQDFWRGGRYTGELFF TGCGCCAGCAGCCAAGACTTTTGGCGGGGGGGCCGCTATACCGGGGAGCTGTTTTTT
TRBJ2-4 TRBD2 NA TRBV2 CASGLAGAAKNIQYF TGTGCCAGCGGGCTAGCGGGGGCAGCCAAAAACATTCAGTACTTC
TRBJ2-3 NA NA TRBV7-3 CASSPRQITDTQYF TGTGCCAGCAGCCCCCGACAGATCACAGATACGCAGTATTTT
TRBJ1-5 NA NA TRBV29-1 CSVQEGTTLGQPQHF TGCAGCGTTCAAGAGGGGACAACCCTCGGGCAGCCCCAGCATTTT
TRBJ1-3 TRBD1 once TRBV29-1 CSAADRGGNTIYF TGCAGCGCTGCGGACAGGGGTGGAAACACCATATATTTT
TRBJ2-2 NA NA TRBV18 CASSQRTTNTGELFF TGTGCCAGCTCACAAAGGACAACGAACACCGGGGAGCTGTTTTTT
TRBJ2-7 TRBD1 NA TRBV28 CASSPTGELAGQYF TGTGCCAGCAGCCCAACAGGGGAGCTCGCCGGGCAGTACTTC
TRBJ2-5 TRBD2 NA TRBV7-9 CASMELSGGRETQYF TGTGCCAGCATGGAGCTATCGGGGGGGAGAGAGACCCAGTACTTC
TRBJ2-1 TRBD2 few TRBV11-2 CASSRGGRGAYNEQFF TGTGCCAGCAGCCGGGGGGGGCGCGGGGCCTACAATGAGCAGTTCTTC
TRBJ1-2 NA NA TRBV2 CAEGGRGYGYTF TGTGCCGAGGGGGGGCGAGGCTATGGCTACACCTTC
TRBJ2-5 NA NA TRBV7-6 CASSFIPPGEETQYF TGTGCCAGCAGCTTCATCCCCCCAGGGGAAGAGACCCAGTACTTC
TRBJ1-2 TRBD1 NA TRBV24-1 CAIQGMAGYTF TGTGCCATACAGGGGATGGCTGGCTACACCTTC
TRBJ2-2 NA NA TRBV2 CASSVRVNTGELFF TGTGCCAGCAGTGTGAGGGTGAACACCGGGGAGCTGTTTTTT
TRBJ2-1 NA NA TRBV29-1 CSVVGQSYNEQFF TGCAGCGTGGTAGGACAGAGCTACAATGAGCAGTTCTTC
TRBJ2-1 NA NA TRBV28 CASTPPGGGNNEQFF TGTGCCAGCACCCCCCCGGGGGGCGGGAACAATGAGCAGTTCTTC
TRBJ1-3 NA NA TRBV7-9 CASSQDSGNTIYF TGTGCCAGCAGCCAGGACTCTGGAAACACCATATATTTT
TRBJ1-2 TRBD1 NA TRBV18 CASSPPAQGAKGGYTF TGTGCCAGCTCACCACCAGCGCAGGGGGCAAAAGGAGGCTACACCTTC
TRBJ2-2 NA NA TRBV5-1 CASSRAGYTGELFF TGCGCCAGCAGCCGGGCAGGGTACACCGGGGAGCTGTTTTTT
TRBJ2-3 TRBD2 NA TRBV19 CASSERTSFDTQYF TGTGCCAGTAGTGAAAGGACTAGCTTCGATACGCAGTATTTT
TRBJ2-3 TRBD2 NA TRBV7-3 CASSLRGLAPDTQYF TGTGCCAGCAGCTTAAGGGGACTAGCTCCAGATACGCAGTATTTT
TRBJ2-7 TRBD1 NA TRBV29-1 CSVLRDRGVEQYF TGCAGCGTCCTCCGGGACAGGGGAGTCGAGCAGTACTTC
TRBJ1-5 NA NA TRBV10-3 CAISERLDQPQHF TGTGCCATCAGTGAGCGGTTGGATCAGCCCCAGCATTTT
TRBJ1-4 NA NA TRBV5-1 CASSLAVVEGKDEKLFF TGCGCCAGCAGCTTGGCCGTAGTAGAGGGTAAGGATGAAAAACTGTTTTTT
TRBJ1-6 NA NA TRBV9 CASSVRGDNSPLHF TGTGCCAGCAGCGTGCGGGGTGATAATTCACCCCTCCACTTT
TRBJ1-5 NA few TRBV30 CAWSPGGASNQPQHF TGTGCCTGGAGTCCCGGGGGGGCCAGCAATCAGCCCCAGCATTTT